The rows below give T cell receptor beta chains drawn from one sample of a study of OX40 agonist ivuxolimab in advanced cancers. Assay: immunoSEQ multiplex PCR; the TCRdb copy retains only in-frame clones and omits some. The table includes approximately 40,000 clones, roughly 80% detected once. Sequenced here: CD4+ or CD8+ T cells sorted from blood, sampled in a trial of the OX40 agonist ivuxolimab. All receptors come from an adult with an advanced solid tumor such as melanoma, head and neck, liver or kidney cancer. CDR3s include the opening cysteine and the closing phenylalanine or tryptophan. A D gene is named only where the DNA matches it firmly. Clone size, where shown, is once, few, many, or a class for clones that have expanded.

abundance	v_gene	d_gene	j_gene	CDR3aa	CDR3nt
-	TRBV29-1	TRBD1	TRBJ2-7	CSATLGTGAYEQYF	TGCAGCGCCACACTCGGGACAGGGGCCTACGAGCAGTACTTC
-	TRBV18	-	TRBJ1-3	CASSPPSVSNTIYF	TGTGCCAGCTCACCCCCTTCGGTGTCAAACACCATATATTTT
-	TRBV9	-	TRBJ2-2	CASSQGNTGELFF	TGTGCCAGCAGCCAGGGGAACACCGGGGAGCTGTTTTTT
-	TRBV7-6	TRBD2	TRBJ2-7	CASSSGLAGVFYEQYF	TGTGCCAGCAGCTCCGGACTAGCGGGAGTATTTTACGAGCAGTACTTC
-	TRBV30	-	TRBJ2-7	CAWSVPRVISYEQYF	TGTGCCTGGAGTGTACCCAGGGTAATCTCCTACGAGCAGTACTTC
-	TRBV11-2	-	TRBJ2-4	CASSSRLAKNIQYF	TGTGCCAGCAGCTCGCGCCTAGCCAAAAACATTCAGTACTTC
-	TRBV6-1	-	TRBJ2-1	CASSEGASYYNEQFF	TGTGCCAGCAGTGAAGGGGCTAGCTACTACAATGAGCAGTTCTTC
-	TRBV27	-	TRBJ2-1	CASSFTPGSYNEQFF	TGTGCCAGCAGTTTTACACCCGGCTCCTACAATGAGCAGTTCTTC
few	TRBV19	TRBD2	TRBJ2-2	CASKGASGNTGELFF	TGTGCCAGTAAAGGGGCTAGCGGAAACACCGGGGAGCTGTTTTTT
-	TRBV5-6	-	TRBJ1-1	CASRHLRGATEAFF	TGTGCCAGCAGGCACCTGAGGGGGGCCACTGAAGCTTTCTTT
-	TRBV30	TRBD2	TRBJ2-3	CAWSVHREATDTQYF	TGTGCCTGGAGTGTACATCGGGAGGCCACAGATACGCAGTATTTT
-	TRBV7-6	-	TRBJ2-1	CASSLLVGEQFF	TGTGCCAGCAGCTTATTAGTCGGTGAGCAGTTCTTC
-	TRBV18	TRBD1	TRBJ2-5	CASSPATGEETQYF	TGTGCCAGCTCACCAGCGACAGGGGAAGAGACCCAGTACTTC
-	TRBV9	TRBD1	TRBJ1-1	CASSVGAGGANTEAFF	TGTGCCAGCAGCGTAGGGGCAGGGGGGGCGAACACTGAAGCTTTCTTT
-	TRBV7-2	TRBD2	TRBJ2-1	CASSLGSGANNEQFF	TGTGCCAGCAGCCTTGGTAGCGGGGCAAACAATGAGCAGTTCTTC
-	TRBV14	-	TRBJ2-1	CASSLVPQVSYNEQFF	TGTGCCAGCAGCCTAGTCCCCCAGGTCTCCTACAATGAGCAGTTCTTC
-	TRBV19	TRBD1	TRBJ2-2	CASSPPRTGVTGELFF	TGTGCCAGTAGTCCTCCCCGGACAGGGGTGACCGGGGAGCTGTTTTTT
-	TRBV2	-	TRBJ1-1	CASSVGENTEAFF	TGTGCCAGCAGTGTAGGAGAGAACACTGAAGCTTTCTTT
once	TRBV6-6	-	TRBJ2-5	CASSYRGFETQYF	TGTGCCAGCAGTTACCGGGGATTTGAGACCCAGTACTTC
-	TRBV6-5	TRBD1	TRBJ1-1	CASRGDRVRTEAFF	TGTGCCAGCAGGGGGGACAGGGTTCGGACTGAAGCTTTCTTT
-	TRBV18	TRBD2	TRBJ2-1	CASSPPGGRHNEQFF	TGTGCCAGCTCACCACCGGGCGGGAGGCACAATGAGCAGTTCTTC
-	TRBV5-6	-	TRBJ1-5	CASSLGVGSGLGQPQHF	TGTGCCAGCAGCTTGGGTGTGGGGTCAGGGTTAGGTCAGCCCCAGCATTTT
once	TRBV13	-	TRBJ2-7	CASSLQVEGPRGQYF	TGTGCCAGCAGCCTCCAAGTTGAGGGCCCCAGGGGGCAGTACTTC
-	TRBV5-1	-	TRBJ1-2	CASSPDEPTQWGYTF	TGCGCCAGCAGCCCAGACGAGCCGACACAGTGGGGCTACACCTTC
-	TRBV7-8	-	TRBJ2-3	CASSLSTDTQYF	TGTGCCAGCAGCCTTAGCACAGATACGCAGTATTTT
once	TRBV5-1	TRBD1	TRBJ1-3	CASSTDRGLGNTIYF	TGCGCCAGCAGTACCGACAGGGGGCTTGGAAACACCATATATTTT
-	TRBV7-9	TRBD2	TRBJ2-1	CASSLTQGLYNEQFF	TGTGCCAGCAGCTTAACGCAGGGACTATACAATGAGCAGTTCTTC
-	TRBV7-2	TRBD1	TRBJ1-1	CASSPGTGGRTEAFF	TGTGCCAGCAGCCCCGGGACAGGGGGACGGACTGAAGCTTTCTTT
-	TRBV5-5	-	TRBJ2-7	CASYLHGGQYF	TGTGCCTCATACCTTCACGGAGGGCAGTACTTC
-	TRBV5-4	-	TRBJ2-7	CASSPRPGASNEQYF	TGTGCCAGCAGCCCTCGCCCAGGGGCGTCCAACGAGCAGTACTTC
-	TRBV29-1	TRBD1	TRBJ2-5	CSVSTGRGETQYF	TGCAGCGTCTCGACAGGGCGAGGAGAGACCCAGTACTTC
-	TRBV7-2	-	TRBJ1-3	CASSLVSGRGNTIYF	TGTGCCAGCAGCTTAGTTAGCGGGAGAGGAAACACCATATATTTT
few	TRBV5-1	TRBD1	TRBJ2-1	CASSLSTRTGNNEQFF	TGCGCCAGCAGCTTGTCAACCCGGACAGGAAACAATGAGCAGTTCTTC
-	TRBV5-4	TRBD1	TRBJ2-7	CASSLIGTAYEQYF	TGTGCCAGCAGCTTAATAGGGACAGCCTACGAGCAGTACTTC
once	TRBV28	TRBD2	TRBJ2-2	CASSLGLAGVPGELFF	TGTGCCAGCAGTCTGGGACTAGCGGGAGTTCCCGGGGAGCTGTTTTTT
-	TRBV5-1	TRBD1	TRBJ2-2	CASSYLTGAGELFF	TGCGCCAGCAGCTATTTAACAGGGGCCGGGGAGCTGTTTTTT
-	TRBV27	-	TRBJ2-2	CASSRGTSRELFF	TGTGCCAGCAGTCGGGGTACCTCGAGGGAGCTGTTTTTT
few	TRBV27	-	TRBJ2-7	CASSPTYRETYEQYF	TGTGCCAGCAGTCCGACGTACCGGGAGACCTACGAGCAGTACTTC
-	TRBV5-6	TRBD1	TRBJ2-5	CASSLDRGFQETQYF	TGTGCCAGCAGCTTGGACAGGGGGTTCCAAGAGACCCAGTACTTC
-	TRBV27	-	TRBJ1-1	CASSLGSGRGTEAFF	TGTGCCAGCAGTTTAGGTTCAGGGAGGGGCACTGAAGCTTTCTTT
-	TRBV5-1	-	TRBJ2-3	CASSYRERRDTQYF	TGCGCCAGCAGCTACCGGGAGAGGAGAGATACGCAGTATTTT
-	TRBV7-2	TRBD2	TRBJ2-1	CASSLNPSGRLQFF	TGTGCCAGCAGCTTAAATCCTAGCGGGAGGTTACAGTTCTTC
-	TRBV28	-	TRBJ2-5	CATRGLETQYF	TGTGCCACTAGGGGTCTGGAGACCCAGTACTTC
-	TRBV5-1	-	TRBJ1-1	CASSFMGGGTEAFF	TGCGCCAGCAGCTTTATGGGTGGGGGCACTGAAGCTTTCTTT
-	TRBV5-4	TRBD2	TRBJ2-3	CASSQRLAGDTQYF	TGTGCCAGCAGCCAACGACTAGCGGGAGATACGCAGTATTTT
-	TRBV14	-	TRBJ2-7	CASSQAGDLTYEQYF	TGTGCCAGCAGCCAAGCGGGGGATCTTACCTACGAGCAGTACTTC
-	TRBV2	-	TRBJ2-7	CASRILISGPYEQYF	TGTGCCAGCAGGATCCTTATCTCCGGGCCCTACGAGCAGTACTTC
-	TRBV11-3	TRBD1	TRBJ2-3	CASSSGQAITDTQYF	TGTGCCAGCAGCTCCGGACAGGCTATCACAGATACGCAGTATTTT
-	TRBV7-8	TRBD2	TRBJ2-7	CASFPGLAGYEQYF	TGTGCCAGCTTTCCGGGACTAGCGGGCTACGAGCAGTACTTC
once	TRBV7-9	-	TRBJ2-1	CASRVGNEQFF	TGTGCCAGCAGAGTAGGCAATGAGCAGTTCTTC
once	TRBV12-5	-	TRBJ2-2	CASGLGTGELFF	TGTGCTAGTGGTTTGGGCACCGGGGAGCTGTTTTTT
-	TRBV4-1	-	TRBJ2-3	CASRLEGRGDTQYF	TGCGCCAGCAGGCTGGAGGGTCGGGGAGATACGCAGTATTTT
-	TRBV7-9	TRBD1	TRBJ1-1	CASSSGTGGRAFF	TGTGCCAGCAGCTCGGGGACAGGGGGGAGAGCTTTCTTT
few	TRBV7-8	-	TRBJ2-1	CASSLDRQGYYNEQFF	TGTGCCAGCAGCTTAGATCGGCAGGGTTACTACAATGAGCAGTTCTTC
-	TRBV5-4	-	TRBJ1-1	CASSLAPNTEAFF	TGTGCCAGCAGCTTGGCCCCGAACACTGAAGCTTTCTTT
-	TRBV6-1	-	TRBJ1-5	CASSGQKGVQPQHF	TGTGCCAGCAGTGGGCAGAAGGGAGTGCAGCCCCAGCATTTT
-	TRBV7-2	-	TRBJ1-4	CASSLRTGQEKLFF	TGTGCCAGCAGCCTCCGAACAGGGCAAGAAAAACTGTTTTTT
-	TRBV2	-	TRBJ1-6	CANRENNYNSPLHF	TGTGCCAACAGGGAAAATAACTATAATTCACCCCTCCACTTT